The 19 T cell receptor beta chains reported below all come from one sample, sequenced in a study of spatial heterogeneity in lung cancer. The time point here: sample taken at primary tumor resection. From the 5' RACE reads, TCRdb called clonotypes with MiXCR, one entry per CDR3 protein. The sample yields about 5,700 distinct CDR3 sequences, about 12% seen once. The sequences come from lung tissue, collected at surgery. The source is a human donor with early-stage non-small cell lung cancer.

With regard to this clonotype: Within a library made for alpha chains, this beta chain is off target, and its count is uninformative. The chain uses TRBV4-2 and TRBJ2-7; D gene unclear. Germline V CDR1 and CDR2: LGHNA, YNFKEQ. V was pared by 0 bases and J by 1 base, with 7 bases between. This CDR3 is 14 amino acids long. CDR3 nucleotides: TGTGCCAGCAGCCAAGACAGCACGTCCTACGAGCAGTACTTC. Its protein product is CASSQDSTSYEQYF.

By frequency in the sample, this clonotype is medium-sized. Because the library targeted alpha chains, this beta chain is an off-target read whose size means little. V usage is TRBV12-3 or TRBV12-4 and J usage is TRBJ2-1; tentative D call: TRBD2 (6 bases). V was clipped by 6 bases and J by 7 bases, with 19 bases between them. The CDR3 runs 15 residues. The CDR3 spells CASSPLAGMRNEQFF. In DNA form, the CDR3 reads TGTGCCAGCAGCCCACTAGCAGGGATGCGAAATGAGCAGTTCTTC.

Note on this clonotype: This beta chain is a stray sequence in a library constructed for alpha chains; its clone size is not meaningful. The J gene is TRBJ1-2, the V gene TRBV7-2; 9 bases line up with TRBD1. Germline-derived CDR1 and CDR2 are SGHTA and FQGNSA. Trimming removed 5 bases from V and 8 bases from J; junction bases left unmatched: 9. This CDR3 region has 14 residues. The CDR3 sequence is CASSTQTGGGGYTF. The CDR3 bases are TGTGCCAGCAGCACCCAGACAGGGGGAGGAGGCTACACCTTC.

By sample fraction, this clonotype is medium-sized. The library was prepared for alpha chains; this beta chain is a stray read, so its frequency means little. V usage is TRBV5-1 and J usage is TRBJ2-5, with 7 bases fitting TRBD2. This CDR3 contains 14 residues. The junction had 5 bases not matched to a gene; V was cut back by 4 bases and J by 2 bases. CDR1 SGHRS and CDR2 YFSETQ come from the germline V gene. The CDR3 bases are TGCGCCAGCAGCGAGGGCGGGGGTCAAGAGACCCAGTACTTC. Translation gives CASSEGGGQETQYF.

This clonotype occurred many times. Being off target in a library aimed at alpha chains, this beta chain has a size of little meaning. V and J are TRBV18 and TRBJ1-5, with a possible D match to TRBD1 (6 bases). The CDR3 spans 13 residues. Trimming stripped 3 bases from V and 7 bases from J, with 10 bases between. Germline-derived CDR1 and CDR2 are KGHSH and LQKENI. CDR3 sequence reads: CASSPGAGQPQHF. The CDR3 DNA sequence: TGTGCCAGCTCACCGGGGGCGGGACAGCCCCAGCATTTT. The variable domain in full, completed from reference TRBV18 and TRBJ1-5, reads NAGVMQNPRHLVRRRGQEARLRCSPMKGHSHVYWYRQLPEEGLKFMVYLQKENIIDESGMPKERFSAEFPKEGPSILRIQQVVRGDSAAYFCASSPGAGQPQHFGDGTRLSIL.

Of note for this clonotype: This beta chain is an off-target read within a library intended for alpha chains, so its frequency means little. The rearrangement joins TRBV5-4 to TRBJ2-2, with 7 bases aligning to TRBD1. V lost 4 bases and J lost 7; bases outside the gene matches: 7. Germline V gene lookup returns CDR1 SGHNT and CDR2 YYREEE (reference sequence). The CDR3 contains 14 residues. The CDR3 loop is CASSTDREGGELFF. The CDR3 DNA sequence: TGTGCCAGCAGCACCGACAGGGAAGGCGGGGAGCTGTTTTTT.

This clonotype was counted many times. This beta chain is an unintended read in a library built for alpha chains; its size means little. The chain couples TRBV20-1 to TRBJ2-1, with TRBD2 matching 12 bases. Germline V lookup: CDR1 DFQATT, CDR2 SNEGSKA (reference sequence). This CDR3 comprises 16 residues. V was pared by 5 bases and J by 6 bases, with 11 bases of the junction left unmatched. As DNA, the CDR3 is TGCAGTGCTCGCCCCCCTCTAGCGGGAGGGGGCAATGAGCAGTTCTTC. The encoded protein is CSARPPLAGGGNEQFF.

Relative to its sample, this clonotype is medium-sized. Since the library was made to target alpha chains, this beta chain is a stray read and its abundance is not meaningful. The genes are TRBV6-6 and TRBJ2-3; possibly TRBD2 for D (6 bases). The CDR3 totals 18 residues. CDR1 is MNHNY, CDR2 SVGAGI, per germline (reference sequence). With 0 bases removed from V and 2 bases from J, the gap between germline ends came to 18 bases. The CDR3: CASSYSTRSGTTTDTQYF. In DNA form, the CDR3 reads TGTGCCAGCAGTTACTCGACCCGTAGCGGAACGACCACAGATACGCAGTATTTT.

This clonotype ranks as medium-sized (0.01 to 0.1%). A library made for alpha chains picked up this beta chain off target, so its size means little. The chain recombines TRBV27 with TRBJ1-2, with D tentatively TRBD1 (5 bases). The germline gives CDR1 MNHEY, CDR2 SMNVEV (reference sequence). The CDR3 runs 14 residues. V lost 2 bases and J 6 bases, leaving 13 bases between the germline ends. In DNA form, the CDR3 reads TGTGCCAGCAGTTTAAGGCAGGGTTCGGATGGCTACACCTTC. Translating gives CASSLRQGSDGYTF.

In its sample, this clonotype is medium-sized (0.01 to 0.1%). For a library built for alpha chains, this beta chain is a stray read; little rests on its size. The chain joins TRBV25-1 to TRBJ1-1; 7 bases are shared with TRBD1. The CDR3 has 16 residues. CDR1 is MGHDK, CDR2 SYGVNS, per germline. The trim removed 10 bases at V and 0 bases at J, leaving 14 bases unmatched. DNA of the CDR3: TGTGCCATCGGGGAGGGGGCGGAATGGGTGAACACTGAAGCTTTCTTT. As protein: CAIGEGAEWVNTEAFF.

A note on this clonotype: With the library built for alpha chains, this beta chain is off target and its frequency is not meaningful. J is TRBJ2-7 and V is TRBV4-1; maybe TRBD2 (6 bases). Germline V gene lookup returns CDR1 MGHRA and CDR2 YSYEKL. This CDR3 comprises 15 residues. V shed 3 bases and J shed 3 bases, with 15 bases lying between them. CDR3 sequence (DNA): TGCGCCAGCAGCCAGGGGGTCCTGGAGGGCTACGAGCAGTACTTC. It is translated as CASSQGVLEGYEQYF.

By share of the sample, this clonotype is medium-sized. This beta chain is an unintended read in a library built for alpha chains; its size means little. This chain joins TRBV7-6 and TRBJ2-7, with a weak D call TRBD2 (6 bases). Trimming removed 6 bases at V and 2 bases at J, with 17 bases between. CDR3 length: 15 amino acids. The germline gives CDR1 SGHVS, CDR2 FNYEAQ. CDR3: CASSSGDLPPYEQYF. The CDR3 DNA reads TGTGCCAGCAGTTCCGGGGACTTGCCCCCCTACGAGCAGTACTTC.

The sample holds one count of this clonotype. This beta chain turned up in a library designed for alpha chains; as an off-target read, its abundance says little. This sequence joins TRBV15 and TRBJ2-1; unclear D gene. There are 16 residues in the CDR3. CDR1 is LNHNV and CDR2 is YYDKDF in the germline V gene (reference sequence). Trimming removed 1 base from V and 7 bases from J, with 17 bases in between. The chain's CDR3 is CATSRVLLGQGNEQFF. The CDR3 DNA reads TGTGCCACCAGCAGAGTCCTCTTGGGCCAAGGGAATGAGCAGTTCTTC.

This clonotype was seen repeatedly, ten times or more. One end of the junction does not line up with germline, which may come from a read error. This beta chain is an off-target read within a library intended for alpha chains, so its frequency means little. The chain links TRBV10-3 to TRBJ1-1; 10 nucleotides align to TRBD1. CDR3 size: 15 residues. Germline V CDR1 and CDR2: ENHRY, SYGVKD. DNA for the CDR3: TGTGCCATCAGTGACCTGGACAGGGGGAACCCTGAAGCTTTCTTT. Its protein is CAISDLDRGNPEAFF.

This clonotype showed up just a few times. This beta chain represents an off-target read in a library built for alpha chains; its size is of limited meaning. The chain is built from TRBV4-1 and TRBJ2-3; D gene unclear. CDR3 length: 15 amino acids. CDR1 is MGHRA, CDR2 YSYEKL, per germline. Trimming removed 0 bases at V and 5 bases at J, with 12 bases between. The CDR3 nucleotides are TGCGCCAGCAGCCAAGATCCCCGCCGCCAAGATACGCAGTATTTT. The encoded protein is CASSQDPRRQDTQYF.

A word on this clonotype: Because the library targeted alpha chains, this beta chain is an off-target read whose size means little. The chain carries TRBV11-2 and TRBJ2-3; D unclear. Trimming took off 1 base at V and 9 bases at J, with 8 bases between the two ends. Germline lookup yields CDR1 SGHAT and CDR2 FQNNGV. The CDR3 is 12 residues long. This CDR3 reads CASSLGGRTQYF. For the CDR3, the DNA is TGTGCCAGCAGCTTAGGTGGGCGAACGCAGTATTTT. Full variable domain (outside the CDR3, taken from reference TRBV11-2 and TRBJ2-3): EAGVAQSPRYKIIEKRQSVAFWCNPISGHATLYWYQQILGQGPKLLIQFQNNGVVDDSQLPKDRFSAERLKGVDSTLKIQPAKLEDSAVYLCASSLGGRTQYFGPGTRLTVL.

This clonotype is categorized as medium-sized. This beta chain is a stray sequence in a library constructed for alpha chains; its clone size is not meaningful. This chain connects TRBV30 to TRBJ2-2; 7 positions match TRBD1. The ends lost 3 bases at V and 0 bases at J; junction bases unmatched: 7. This CDR3 contains 16 residues. From germline, CDR1 is GTSNPN and CDR2 SVGIG (reference sequence). CDR3: CAWSGPDRTNTGELFF. In DNA, the CDR3 is TGTGCCTGGAGCGGACCGGACAGGACGAACACCGGGGAGCTGTTTTTT.

This clonotype has a count of ten or more. In a library made to pick up alpha chains, this beta chain is a stray read with a size that means little. The V gene is TRBV3-1, the J gene TRBJ2-1, with D unclear. V lost 1 base, J lost 1 base, and 11 bases lay in between. This CDR3 has 16 amino acids. Germline V gene data show CDR1 as LGHDT and CDR2 as YNNKEL (reference sequence). DNA for the CDR3: TGTGCCAGCAGCCAAGCGACGGGTGGGTCCTACAATGAGCAGTTCTTC. Its translation: CASSQATGGSYNEQFF.

This clonotype has at least ten counts. This beta chain represents an off-target read in a library built for alpha chains; its size is of limited meaning. The rearrangement links TRBV12-3 or TRBV12-4 to TRBJ1-1; D perhaps matches TRBD1 (5 bases). CDR3 length: 13 residues. Trimming pared 3 bases from V and 8 bases from J, leaving 13 bases between. CDR3 in DNA: TGTGCCAGCAGTTTCGCCGTGGGGGGAGAAGCTTTCTTT. Its translation is CASSFAVGGEAFF.